This TCR beta chain is drawn from a study of blood T cell repertoires in COVID-19. Study background: The study drew acute and convalescent COVID-19 samples from the United States, Italy and Spain.

This CDR3 is 13 amino acids long. V shed 0 bases, J shed 6 bases, and the junction held 0 bases outside the gene matches. Looked up from germline, CDR1 is SGHTA and CDR2 is FQGNSA. Profiling relied on immunoSEQ multiplex PCR, and the TCRdb table lists in-frame clones only, not all of them. The table lists hundreds of thousands of clones, approximately 91% of them singletons. Sequencing was performed on peripheral blood. The chain carries TRBV7-2 and TRBJ1-2; TRBD1 matches 8 bases. The sequence came from a woman aged 40 to 50 who had recovered from COVID-19. This CDR3 reads CASSLARGHGYTF. CDR3 bases: TGTGCCAGCAGCTTAGCCAGGGGGCATGGCTACACCTTC.